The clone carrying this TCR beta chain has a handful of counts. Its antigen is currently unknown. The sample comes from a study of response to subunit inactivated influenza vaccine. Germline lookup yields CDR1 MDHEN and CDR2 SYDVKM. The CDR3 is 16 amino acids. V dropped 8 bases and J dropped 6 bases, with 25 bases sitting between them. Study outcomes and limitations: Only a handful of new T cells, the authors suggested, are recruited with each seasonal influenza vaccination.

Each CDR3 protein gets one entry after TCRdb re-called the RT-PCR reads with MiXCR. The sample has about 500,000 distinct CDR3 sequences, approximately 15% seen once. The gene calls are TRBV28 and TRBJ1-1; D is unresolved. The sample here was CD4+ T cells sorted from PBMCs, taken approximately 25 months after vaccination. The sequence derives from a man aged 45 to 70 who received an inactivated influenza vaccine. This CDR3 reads CASSLGSAMNRAEAFF. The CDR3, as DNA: TGTGCCAGCTCTTTGGGGAGCGCCATGAATCGGGCTGAAGCTTTCTTT.